Sequencing of this T cell receptor (beta chain) was carried out in a study of blood T cell repertoires in COVID-19. Across the study: Samples came from the United States, Italy and Spain, spanning acute and convalescent COVID-19.

CDR1 and CDR2 from the germline V gene are SGHRS and YFSETQ. With 2 bases clipped from V and 5 bases from J, the junction kept 8 bases outside the gene matches. The CDR3 has 15 amino acids. Original data processing: From reference gene primer amplification, estimates of nucleated cell counts were derived. Generated by immunoSEQ multiplex PCR, the TCRdb table keeps only in-frame clones and is missing some. The DNA gave D and trimming, while V, J and clone size come from that table. The top ten hold 2% to 2.5% of the sample, which has about 170,000 clones, 85% to 90% seen once. The sequenced sample was peripheral blood. The V gene is TRBV5-1, the J gene TRBJ1-2; 8 nucleotides match TRBD1. The receptor was derived from a man aged 45-65 years who had recovered from COVID-19. The CDR3 sequence: CASSFGGQESYGYTF. CDR3 nucleotides: TGCGCCAGCAGCTTCGGGGGACAGGAAAGTTATGGCTACACCTTC.